Listed below are T cell receptor beta chains from one sample, sequenced in a study of T-cell reconstitution after alpha-beta-depleted transplantation in children. TCRdb ran MiXCR on the PCR reads and lists one entry per CDR3 protein. Here the sample spans about 440,000 distinct CDR3 sequences, about 45% being singletons. Sample: PBMCs, taken before TCRalphabeta/CD19-depleted stem cell transplant. These receptors came from a girl aged 2 to 9 with aplastic anemia, due to receive a stem cell transplant. Both conserved end residues are part of each CDR3. Fields, in order: D gene, clone size, V gene, J gene, CDR3 protein, CDR3 DNA. D genes are given only for firm matches. Not every row has a clone size; where given, it reads once, few, many or a size class.

NA	few	TRBV9	TRBJ2-5	CASSVDRTPQRTQYF	TGTGCCAGCAGCGTAGATCGGACTCCCCAGCGGACCCAGTACTTC
NA	few	TRBV9	TRBJ2-4	CASSVAMWTRNIQYF	TGTGCCAGCAGCGTAGCAATGTGGACTCGGAACATTCAGTACTTC
NA	many	TRBV29-1	TRBJ2-1	CSVEVRGELVFEQFF	TGCAGCGTTGAAGTTAGGGGGGAGTTGGTTTTTGAGCAGTTCTTC
TRBD1	few	TRBV4-3	TRBJ2-2	CASSLGQGLYNTGELFF	TGCGCCAGCAGCTTAGGACAGGGATTATATAACACCGGGGAGCTGTTTTTT
NA	NA	TRBV5-1	TRBJ2-5	CASSLKLWGGEETQYF	TGCGCCAGCAGCTTGAAGTTATGGGGGGGCGAAGAGACCCAGTACTTC
NA	NA	TRBV7-2	TRBJ2-2	CASSLVARNTGELFF	TGTGCCAGCAGCTTAGTAGCGCGGAACACCGGGGAGCTGTTTTTT
NA	few	TRBV5-1	TRBJ1-2	CASSPGMTGATYGYTF	TGCGCCAGCAGCCCGGGGATGACAGGCGCTACCTATGGCTACACCTTC
NA	few	TRBV7-2	TRBJ2-3	CASSLRGSGSTDTQYF	TGTGCCAGCAGCTTGCGGGGTAGCGGAAGCACAGATACGCAGTATTTT
NA	few	TRBV11-3	TRBJ2-3	CASSLQGETDTQYF	TGTGCCAGCAGCTTACAGGGAGAAACAGATACGCAGTATTTT
TRBD2	many	TRBV5-6	TRBJ2-1	CASSQNSGRTYNEQFF	TGTGCCAGCAGCCAAAATAGCGGGAGAACCTACAATGAGCAGTTCTTC
NA	many	TRBV10-3	TRBJ2-5	CAISETGSQETQYF	TGTGCCATCAGTGAGACCGGCTCCCAAGAGACCCAGTACTTC
NA	NA	TRBV5-1	TRBJ1-1	CASSFGSGATEAFF	TGCGCCAGCAGCTTCGGGAGCGGGGCCACTGAAGCTTTCTTT
TRBD2	few	TRBV20-1	TRBJ2-5	CSARALAGVARGETQYF	TGCAGTGCTCGCGCCCTAGCGGGAGTCGCCCGGGGAGAGACCCAGTACTTC
NA	once	TRBV29-1	TRBJ2-3	CSVPSGTDTQYF	TGCAGCGTGCCTTCAGGGACAGATACGCAGTATTTT
NA	many	TRBV24-1	TRBJ1-5	CATSDRTAQFNQPQHF	TGTGCCACCAGTGATCGGACAGCCCAATTCAATCAGCCCCAGCATTTT
NA	NA	TRBV20-1	TRBJ1-3	CSARQPSSGNTIYF	TGCAGTGCTAGACAGCCTAGCTCTGGAAACACCATATATTTT
TRBD1	few	TRBV30	TRBJ1-1	CAWSRDRGDTEAFF	TGTGCCTGGAGCCGGGACAGGGGGGATACTGAAGCTTTCTTT
TRBD2	NA	TRBV20-1	TRBJ2-1	CSAKREGGGEQFF	TGCAGTGCTAAGCGGGAGGGCGGGGGTGAGCAGTTCTTC
NA	few	TRBV20-1	TRBJ1-3	CSASHGQAGNTIYF	TGCAGTGCTTCTCACGGGCAGGCTGGAAACACCATATATTTT
NA	few	TRBV5-1	TRBJ2-1	CASSLGPEVQNEQFF	TGCGCCAGCAGCTTGGGGCCGGAGGTTCAGAATGAGCAGTTCTTC
TRBD1	few	TRBV18	TRBJ2-1	CASSKDRGLYNEQFF	TGTGCCAGCTCAAAGGACAGGGGCTTATACAATGAGCAGTTCTTC
NA	NA	TRBV30	TRBJ2-1	CASLRDEQFF	TGTGCCTCGCTCCGGGACGAGCAGTTCTTC
TRBD2	NA	TRBV9	TRBJ2-2	CASSSSLRREGTGELFF	TGTGCCAGCAGCTCCTCCCTCCGGCGGGAGGGCACCGGGGAGCTGTTTTTT
NA	NA	TRBV5-1	TRBJ2-6	CASRWGPSVSGANVLTF	TGCGCCAGCAGGTGGGGGCCGTCCGTCTCTGGGGCCAACGTCCTGACTTTC
NA	few	TRBV28	TRBJ2-3	CASSPDRGITDTQYF	TGTGCCAGCAGTCCGGATAGGGGGATCACAGATACGCAGTATTTT
NA	many	TRBV5-1	TRBJ2-1	CASSLGDRTYNEQFF	TGCGCCAGCAGCTTGGGTGACAGGACTTACAATGAGCAGTTCTTC
TRBD1	few	TRBV28	TRBJ2-5	CASSHPTRTGEETQYF	TGTGCCAGCAGTCACCCGACGAGGACAGGTGAAGAGACCCAGTACTTC
TRBD1	NA	TRBV30	TRBJ1-2	CAWSLQLLRDRSPGYTF	TGTGCCTGGAGTCTACAACTGCTCCGGGACAGGAGTCCTGGCTACACCTTC
TRBD2	NA	TRBV18	TRBJ2-1	CASSPEKAGGPIGEQFF	TGTGCCAGCTCACCAGAGAAGGCGGGGGGGCCAATCGGAGAGCAGTTCTTC
NA	NA	TRBV20-1	TRBJ2-2	CSAIIGEKGTGELFF	TGCAGTGCTATAATCGGAGAGAAAGGCACCGGGGAGCTGTTTTTT
NA	NA	TRBV12-3/TRBV12-4	TRBJ2-7	CASRLSRRRYEQYF	TGTGCCAGCAGACTTAGCAGGAGGAGATACGAGCAGTACTTC
TRBD2	NA	TRBV12-3/TRBV12-4	TRBJ2-7	CASSISGGRSSYEQYF	TGTGCCAGCAGTATTAGCGGGGGAAGAAGCTCCTACGAGCAGTACTTC
TRBD2	many	TRBV18	TRBJ2-5	CASSPPDGGRSGETQYF	TGTGCCAGCTCACCACCGGACGGCGGGAGATCGGGAGAGACCCAGTACTTC
NA	NA	TRBV20-1	TRBJ1-1	CSARDLGGVGNTEAFF	TGCAGTGCTAGAGATCTCGGCGGGGTGGGGAACACTGAAGCTTTCTTT
NA	NA	TRBV12-3/TRBV12-4	TRBJ2-2	CASSPWGGPVLTGELFF	TGTGCCAGCAGTCCTTGGGGTGGGCCGGTTCTCACCGGGGAGCTGTTTTTT
TRBD1	NA	TRBV11-2	TRBJ2-5	CASSTRDRTETQYF	TGTGCCAGCAGCACACGGGACAGAACAGAGACCCAGTACTTC
NA	NA	TRBV11-2	TRBJ1-2	CASSLDGPGLGYTF	TGTGCCAGCAGCTTAGATGGGCCGGGATTGGGCTACACCTTC
TRBD2	many	TRBV14	TRBJ2-1	CASSLRTSGNTYNEQFF	TGTGCCAGCAGCCTCCGGACTAGCGGGAACACCTACAATGAGCAGTTCTTC
NA	many	TRBV5-1	TRBJ2-3	CASSLASGSTDTQYF	TGCGCCAGCAGCTTGGCTTCAGGATCCACAGATACGCAGTATTTT